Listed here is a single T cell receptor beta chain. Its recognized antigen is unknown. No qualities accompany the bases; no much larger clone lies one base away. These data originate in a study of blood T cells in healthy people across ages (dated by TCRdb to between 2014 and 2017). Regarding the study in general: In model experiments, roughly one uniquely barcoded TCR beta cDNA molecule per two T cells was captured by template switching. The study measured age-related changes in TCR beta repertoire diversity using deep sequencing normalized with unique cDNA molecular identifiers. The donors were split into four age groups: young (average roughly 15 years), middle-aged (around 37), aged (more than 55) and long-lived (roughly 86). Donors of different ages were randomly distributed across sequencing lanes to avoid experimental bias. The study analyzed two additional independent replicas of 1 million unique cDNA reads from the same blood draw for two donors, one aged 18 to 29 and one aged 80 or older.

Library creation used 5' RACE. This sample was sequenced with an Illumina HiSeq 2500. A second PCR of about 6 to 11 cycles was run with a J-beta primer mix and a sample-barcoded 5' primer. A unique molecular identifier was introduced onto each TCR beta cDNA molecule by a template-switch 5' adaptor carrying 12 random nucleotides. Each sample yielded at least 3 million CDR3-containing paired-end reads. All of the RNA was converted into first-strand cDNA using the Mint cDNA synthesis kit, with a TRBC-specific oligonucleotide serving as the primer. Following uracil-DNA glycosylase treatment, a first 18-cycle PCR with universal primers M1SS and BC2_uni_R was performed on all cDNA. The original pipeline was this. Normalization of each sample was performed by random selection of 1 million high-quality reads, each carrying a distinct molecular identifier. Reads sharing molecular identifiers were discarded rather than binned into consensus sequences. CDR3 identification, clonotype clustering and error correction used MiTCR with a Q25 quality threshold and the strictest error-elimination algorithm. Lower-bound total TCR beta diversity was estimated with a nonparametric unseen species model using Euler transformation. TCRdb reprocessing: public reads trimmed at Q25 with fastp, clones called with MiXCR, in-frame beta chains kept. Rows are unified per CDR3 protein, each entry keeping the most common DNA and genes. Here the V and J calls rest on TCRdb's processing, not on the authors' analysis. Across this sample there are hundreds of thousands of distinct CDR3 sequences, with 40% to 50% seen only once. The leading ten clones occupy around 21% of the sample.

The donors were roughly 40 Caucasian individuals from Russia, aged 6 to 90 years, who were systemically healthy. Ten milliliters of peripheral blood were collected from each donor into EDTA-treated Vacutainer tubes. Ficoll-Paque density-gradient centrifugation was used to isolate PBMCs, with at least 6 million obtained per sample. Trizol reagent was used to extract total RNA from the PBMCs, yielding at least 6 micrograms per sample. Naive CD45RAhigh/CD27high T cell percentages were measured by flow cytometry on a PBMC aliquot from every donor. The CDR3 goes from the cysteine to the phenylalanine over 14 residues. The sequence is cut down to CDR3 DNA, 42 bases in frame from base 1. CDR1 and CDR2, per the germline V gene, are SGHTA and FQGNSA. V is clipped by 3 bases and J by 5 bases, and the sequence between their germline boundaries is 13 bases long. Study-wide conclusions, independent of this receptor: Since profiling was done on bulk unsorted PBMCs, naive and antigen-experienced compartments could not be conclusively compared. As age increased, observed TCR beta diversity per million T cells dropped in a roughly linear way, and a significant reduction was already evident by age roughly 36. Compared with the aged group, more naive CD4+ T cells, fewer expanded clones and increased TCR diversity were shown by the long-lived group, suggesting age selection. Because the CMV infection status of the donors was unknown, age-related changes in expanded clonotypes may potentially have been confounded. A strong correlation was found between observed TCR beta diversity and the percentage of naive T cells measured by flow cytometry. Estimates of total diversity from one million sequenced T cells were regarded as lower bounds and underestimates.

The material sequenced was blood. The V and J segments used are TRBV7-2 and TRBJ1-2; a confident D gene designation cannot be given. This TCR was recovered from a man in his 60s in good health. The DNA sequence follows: TGTGCCAGCAGCTTGGGCATCTCGCTATATGGCTACACCTTC. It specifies CASSLGISLYGYTF.